Below are 22 T cell receptor beta chains sequenced from a single sample in a study of early T cells in non-severe SARS-CoV-2 infection. MiXCR, run by TCRdb on the 5' RACE reads, gives a single entry per CDR3 protein. The sample shows 85,000 to 90,000 distinct CDR3 sequences, roughly 14% of them seen only once. The specimen sequenced was whole blood. Receptors originate from an adult who was a healthcare worker with PCR-confirmed SARS-CoV-2 infection or an uninfected control (not recorded which).

This clonotype was counted only a few times. V and J are TRBV9 and TRBJ1-3; perhaps TRBD1 as D (6 bases). The CDR3 consists of 18 residues. Germline-derived CDR1 and CDR2 are SGDLS and YYNGEE. V was cut by 3 bases and J by 6 bases, with 25 bases left in between. CDR3 sequence (DNA): TGTGCCAGCAGCGCATCCCCTAAAAACAGGGCGGAGAAAAACACCATATATTTT. Translating it yields CASSASPKNRAEKNTIYF.

The table lists this clonotype with a few counts. V and J are TRBV20-1 and TRBJ1-2; weak D call: TRBD1 (5 bases). Deletions cut 0 bases from V and 7 bases from J, with 18 bases between. In germline, CDR1 is DFQATT, CDR2 SNEGSKA (reference sequence). The CDR3 contains 15 residues. Here the CDR3 reads CSARDLSGREPGYTF. In DNA, the CDR3 is TGCAGTGCTAGAGATCTTTCAGGGAGGGAACCTGGCTACACCTTC.

This clonotype occurred many times. V gene TRBV9 combines with J gene TRBJ2-1; 10 bases are a match to TRBD2. The CDR3 is 15 amino acids. The germline CDR1 and CDR2 sequences are SGDLS and YYNGEE. V shed 0 bases and J 4 bases; nucleotides not matched to a gene: 1. The CDR3 here is CASSVDSGGYNEQFF. CDR3 nucleotides: TGTGCCAGCAGCGTAGATAGCGGGGGGTACAATGAGCAGTTCTTC.

There are many counts of this clonotype. The gene calls are TRBV12-5 and TRBJ1-5, with D hard to call. Germline CDR1 and CDR2: LGHNT and FRNRAP. Trimming stripped 0 bases from V and 2 bases from J, with 5 bases between. The CDR3 is made up of 14 amino acids. The CDR3 region has the DNA TGTGCTAGTGGTTTGGTAGTAGGCAATCAGCCCCAGCATTTT. Translation gives CASGLVVGNQPQHF.

The genes are TRBV7-8 and TRBJ2-2, with 7 bases identical to TRBD1. CDR1 is SGHVS and CDR2 is FQNEAQ in the germline V gene. This CDR3 comprises 15 residues. Trimming took 2 bases from V and 4 from J; bases not matched to a gene: 4. CDR3 sequence: CASSLLSGGTGELFF. Written as DNA, the CDR3 is TGTGCCAGCAGCTTACTATCAGGGGGCACCGGGGAGCTGTTTTTT.

This clonotype appeared a single time. The rearrangement links TRBV13 to TRBJ2-1; D is undetermined. V gave up 6 bases and J gave up 0 bases, with 12 bases separating them. The germline V gene has CDR1 PRHDT and CDR2 FYEKMQ (reference sequence). CDR3 length: 15 amino acids. CDR3 nucleotide sequence: TGTGCCAGCAGTCGACGGACGGCCTCCTACAATGAGCAGTTCTTC. Residues: CASSRRTASYNEQFF.

The sample holds a few counts of this clonotype. The V call is TRBV4-1, the J call TRBJ2-2; 9 nucleotides match TRBD1. Germline CDR1 is MGHRA and CDR2 is YSYEKL. This CDR3 has 16 residues. Trimming took 3 bases from V and 7 from J; bases not matched to a gene: 9. The CDR3 nucleotides read TGCGCCAGCAGCCAGGAGAGGACAGGGGTGGTCGGGGAGCTGTTTTTT. Encoded protein: CASSQERTGVVGELFF.

The CDR3 DNA is TGTGCCATCAGTGGGTTCGGGACAGGCGGTAATGAAAAACTGTTTTTT. Amino acid sequence: CAISGFGTGGNEKLFF. The chain is built from TRBV10-3 and TRBJ1-4; the match to TRBD1 covers 8 bases. Germline V CDR1 and CDR2: ENHRY, SYGVKD. The CDR3 runs 16 residues. V lost 4 bases and J lost 4; bases outside the gene matches: 8.

V gene TRBV30 combines with J gene TRBJ1-1, with D unresolved. The CDR3 totals 11 residues. Germline CDR1 GTSNPN, CDR2 SVGIG (reference sequence). The CDR3 DNA reads as TGTGTCCTTTGGGTGGGCACTGAAGCTTTCTTT. Its translation is CVLWVGTEAFF.

This clonotype showed up just a few times. CDR3 in DNA: TGCAGCGTTGAGCACACAGGGGATTCCTATGGCTACACCTTC. Translated: CSVEHTGDSYGYTF. The chain has TRBV29-1 and TRBJ1-2, with 7 bases lining up with TRBD1. The CDR3 contains 14 residues. With 3 bases clipped from V and 4 bases from J, the junction kept 8 bases outside the gene matches. CDR1 is SQVTM, CDR2 ANQGSEA, per germline.

The J gene is TRBJ2-7, the V gene TRBV7-9; D gene uncertain. V was trimmed by 8 bases and J by 5 bases, leaving 16 bases between them. Germline lookup yields CDR1 SEHNR and CDR2 FQNEAQ (reference sequence). This CDR3 region has 13 residues. Here the CDR3 reads CASSPGGAHEQYV. The CDR3 bases are TGTGCCAGCTCCCCAGGCGGAGCCCACGAGCAGTACGTC.

This clonotype has more than one count but fewer than ten. The rearrangement links TRBV12-3 or TRBV12-4 to TRBJ1-2, with 7 bases that match TRBD1. V lost 3 bases to trimming and J lost 8 bases; unmatched junction nucleotides: 3. There are 12 residues in the CDR3. CDR3 DNA sequence: TGTGCCAGCAGTTTTAGGGACAGCGGCTACACCTTC. It encodes CASSFRDSGYTF.

At least ten counts were recorded for this clonotype. This rearrangement joins TRBV5-1 to TRBJ1-1; tentatively, D is TRBD1 (6 bases). Looked up from germline, CDR1 is SGHRS and CDR2 is YFSETQ. Trimming cost V 1 base and J 3 bases, with 10 bases left between them. The CDR3 covers 14 residues. The CDR3 is CASSLRGGYTEAFF. In nucleotides, the CDR3 is TGCGCCAGCAGCTTGAGAGGGGGGTACACTGAAGCTTTCTTT. The variable domain in full, completed from reference TRBV5-1 and TRBJ1-1, reads KAGVTQTPRYLIKTRGQQVTLSCSPISGHRSVSWYQQTPGQGLQFLFEYFSETQRNKGNFPGRFSGRQFSNSRSEMNVSTLELGDSALYLCASSLRGGYTEAFFGQGTRLTVV.

This clonotype showed up just a few times. This rearrangement joins TRBV4-1 to TRBJ2-1, with 9 bases fitting TRBD2. The CDR3 spans 18 residues. Germline loops: CDR1 MGHRA, CDR2 YSYEKL. V shed 2 bases and J 7 bases; nucleotides not matched to a gene: 15. Written as DNA, the CDR3 is TGCGCCAGCAGCCAAAGGCTGCTAGCGGGGCCTCGTTTGAATGAGCAGTTCTTC. It specifies CASSQRLLAGPRLNEQFF.

V usage is TRBV28 and J usage is TRBJ2-3; 8 positions match TRBD1. CDR3 size: 13 residues. Germline CDR1 reads MDHEN; CDR2 reads SYDVKM. The J segment lost 6 bases and the V segment lost 9 bases, leaving 8 bases of the junction unmatched. The CDR3 nucleotides are TGTGCCAGTCTTCAGGGGGCAGTGGATACGCAGTATTTT. Translated, it gives CASLQGAVDTQYF.

DNA of the CDR3: TGTGCCAGCAGCCAAATCCAGGGCCCGACCTCTGGAAACACCATATATTTT. Protein: CASSQIQGPTSGNTIYF. The chain recombines TRBV3-1 with TRBJ1-3; TRBD1 is a possible D gene (5 bases). Germline values: CDR1 LGHDT, CDR2 YNNKEL (reference sequence). This CDR3 has 17 residues. Trimming stripped 2 bases from V and 0 bases from J, with 14 bases between.

This clonotype was seen a handful of times. The chain links TRBV24-1 to TRBJ2-3; 15 positions match TRBD2. The germline V gene has CDR1 KGHDR and CDR2 SFDVKD. The CDR3 totals 17 residues. V shed 4 bases and J 2 bases; nucleotides not matched to a gene: 3. CDR3 residues: CATSEGLAGGITDTQYF. The CDR3 DNA is TGTGCCACCAGTGAAGGACTAGCGGGGGGGATCACAGATACGCAGTATTTT.

This clonotype was detected a few times. The J gene is TRBJ1-1, the V gene TRBV7-3; D gene unclear. Trimming left V 1 base short and J 1 base short, with 4 bases between. There are 13 residues in the CDR3. Germline V gene sequence: CDR1 SGHTA, CDR2 FQGTGA. The CDR3 loop reads CASSLSRNTEAFF. For the CDR3, the DNA is TGTGCCAGCAGCTTAAGCAGGAACACTGAAGCTTTCTTT.

This clonotype has only a few counts. V usage is TRBV6-5 and J usage is TRBJ2-2; 7 nucleotides match TRBD1. Per germline, CDR1 MNHEY and CDR2 SVGAGI. V lost 4 bases and J lost 5; bases outside the gene matches: 4. The CDR3 extends over 14 amino acids. The DNA of the CDR3 is TGTGCCAGCAGTTCGGGACAGAGGACCGGGGAGCTGTTTTTT. Its protein product is CASSSGQRTGELFF.

Only a few counts were recorded for this clonotype. The chain carries TRBV6-1 and TRBJ1-6; D is unclear. This CDR3 has 15 amino acids. The V gene lost 4 bases and the J gene lost 7 bases, with 14 bases spanning the gap. Germline loops: CDR1 MNHNS, CDR2 SASEGT. CDR3 sequence: CASSVEGLGNSPLHF. In DNA, the CDR3 is TGTGCCAGCAGTGTAGAGGGATTGGGGAATTCACCCCTCCACTTT.

The chain is built from TRBV7-9 and TRBJ1-1; D may be TRBD1 (6 bases). The germline V gene has CDR1 SEHNR and CDR2 FQNEAQ (reference sequence). V was pared by 1 base and J by 2 bases, with 17 bases between. This CDR3 region has 17 residues. As DNA, the CDR3 is TGTGCCAGCAGCTTAGATTCGCAGGGGACAATAAACACTGAAGCTTTCTTT. Encoded protein: CASSLDSQGTINTEAFF.

In its sample, this clonotype was seen a few times. V gene TRBV6-6 combines with J gene TRBJ1-5; D is undetermined. The V gene lost 0 bases and the J gene lost 8 bases, with 14 bases spanning the gap. CDR3 length: 15 amino acids. Germline V gene data show CDR1 as MNHNY and CDR2 as SVGAGI (reference sequence). CDR3 region: CASSYSIGPLEPQHF. The DNA for the CDR3 is TGTGCCAGCAGTTACTCGATAGGGCCCTTGGAGCCCCAGCATTTT.